These T cell receptor beta chains were read from a single sample in a study of blood T cell repertoires in COVID-19. The protocol was immunoSEQ multiplex PCR, while the TCRdb copy is restricted to in-frame clones and leaves out a portion. Of around 300,000 clones in the sample, around 90% were seen once. Sequencing was carried out using peripheral blood. Receptor source: a man between 18 and 35 years old with active or convalescent COVID-19. The CDR3 runs from the conserved cysteine through the conserved F or W. The order of the fields is V gene, D gene, J gene, CDR3 length, clone size, CDR3 protein, CDR3 DNA. A D gene is named only where the DNA matches it firmly. Clone size is not always given. Where it is, it says once, few, many or a class for expanded clones.

V: TRBV4-2; D: TRBD2; J: TRBJ2-1; length: 16; size: NA; CDR3: CASSPQLAGAYNEQFF; DNA: TGTGCCAGCAGCCCACAACTAGCGGGAGCCTACAATGAGCAGTTCTTC
V: TRBV18; D: TRBD1; J: TRBJ1-1; length: 16; size: NA; CDR3: CASSPRQGGMWTEAFF; DNA: TGTGCCAGCTCACCACGACAGGGGGGTATGTGGACTGAAGCTTTCTTT
V: TRBV3-1/TRBV3-2; D: TRBD2; J: TRBJ2-1; length: 17; size: NA; CDR3: CASSQFSGITSYNEQFF; DNA: TGTGCCAGCAGCCAATTCAGCGGGATTACTTCCTACAATGAGCAGTTCTTC
V: TRBV7-9; D: TRBD2; J: TRBJ2-2; length: 16; size: NA; CDR3: CASSHSGAINTGELFF; DNA: TGTGCCAGCAGCCACAGCGGGGCTATTAACACCGGGGAGCTGTTTTTT
V: TRBV6-1; D: TRBD1; J: TRBJ2-7; length: 16; size: NA; CDR3: CASSEWDRGTSYEQYF; DNA: TGTGCCAGCAGTGAATGGGACAGGGGGACTAGCTACGAGCAGTACTTC
V: TRBV6-6; D: NA; J: TRBJ1-5; length: 15; size: NA; CDR3: CASSYGSFSNQPQHF; DNA: TGTGCCAGCAGTTATGGGAGTTTTAGCAATCAGCCCCAGCATTTT
V: TRBV18; D: NA; J: TRBJ2-7; length: 13; size: NA; CDR3: CASSPDLTREQYF; DNA: TGTGCCAGCTCACCCGACCTTACGAGGGAGCAGTACTTC
V: TRBV6-5; D: NA; J: TRBJ1-4; length: 16; size: NA; CDR3: CASSYSMETWDEKLFF; DNA: TGTGCCAGCAGTTACTCTATGGAGACCTGGGATGAAAAACTGTTTTTT
V: TRBV11-2; D: TRBD1; J: TRBJ1-2; length: 16; size: NA; CDR3: CASSLGPGDSRYGYTF; DNA: TGTGCCAGCAGCTTAGGCCCAGGGGACAGTCGCTATGGCTACACCTTC
V: TRBV5-1; D: TRBD1; J: TRBJ1-2; length: 14; size: few; CDR3: CASSSLDRGGGYTF; DNA: TGCGCCAGCAGCTCCCTTGACAGGGGCGGTGGCTACACCTTC
V: TRBV18; D: NA; J: TRBJ1-2; length: 12; size: NA; CDR3: CASSPPDRGYTF; DNA: TGTGCCAGCTCACCACCAGACAGGGGCTACACCTTC
V: TRBV4-3; D: TRBD1; J: TRBJ1-2; length: 13; size: NA; CDR3: CASSPGTGDGYTF; DNA: TGCGCCAGCAGCCCCGGGACAGGGGATGGCTACACCTTC
V: TRBV18; D: NA; J: TRBJ1-6; length: 14; size: NA; CDR3: CASSRDTNNSPLHF; DNA: TGTGCCAGCTCCCGGGACACTAATAATTCACCCCTCCACTTT
V: TRBV28; D: NA; J: TRBJ2-7; length: 15; size: once; CDR3: CASSLGPGPGYEQYF; DNA: TGTGCCAGCAGTTTAGGGCCAGGGCCCGGCTACGAGCAGTACTTC
V: TRBV19; D: NA; J: TRBJ2-4; length: 14; size: NA; CDR3: CASSIYSLGDIQYF; DNA: TGTGCCAGTAGTATCTACAGTTTGGGAGACATTCAGTACTTC
V: TRBV7-9; D: NA; J: TRBJ1-4; length: 16; size: NA; CDR3: CASTFGGAGYNEKLFF; DNA: TGTGCCAGCACCTTCGGGGGGGCAGGATATAATGAAAAACTGTTTTTT
V: TRBV6-6; D: NA; J: TRBJ1-2; length: 16; size: NA; CDR3: CASSYQGTNGNYGYTF; DNA: TGTGCCAGCAGTTACCAGGGGACGAATGGTAACTATGGCTACACCTTC
V: TRBV11-3; D: NA; J: TRBJ2-1; length: 12; size: NA; CDR3: CASSSLGHEQFF; DNA: TGTGCCAGCAGCTCCTTGGGGCATGAGCAGTTCTTC
V: TRBV7-8; D: TRBD1; J: TRBJ1-4; length: 16; size: NA; CDR3: CASSIRQGAVNEKLFF; DNA: TGTGCCAGCAGCATCAGACAGGGGGCGGTTAATGAAAAACTGTTTTTT
V: TRBV5-6; D: NA; J: TRBJ2-7; length: 19; size: NA; CDR3: CASSLVARVADRRTYEQYF; DNA: TGTGCCAGCAGCTTGGTGGCGCGGGTAGCCGACAGGAGGACCTACGAGCAGTACTTC
V: TRBV2; D: TRBD1; J: TRBJ2-7; length: 15; size: NA; CDR3: CASSEGTGVLREQYF; DNA: TGTGCCAGCAGTGAAGGGACAGGGGTCCTCCGCGAGCAGTACTTC
V: TRBV28; D: NA; J: TRBJ2-3; length: 14; size: NA; CDR3: CASRPFSAKHTQYF; DNA: TGTGCCAGCAGGCCCTTCAGCGCCAAGCATACGCAGTATTTT